Listed below are T cell receptor beta chains from one sample, sequenced in a study of regulatory dendritic cells for organ transplantation. Their antigens remain unidentified. Measured with immunoSEQ multiplex PCR; TCRdb has only the in-frame clones, and not every one. The sample yields tens of thousands of clones, roughly 88% seen once. The source material was naive CD4+ T cells from blood cultured with regulatory dendritic cells. These receptors came from a human donor in good health. Each CDR3 is given without its conserved first and last residue. Each record gives: V gene, CDR3 protein.

v_call: TRBV2; cdr3_aa: ASTYPPGSGMGKKLF
v_call: TRBV4-2; cdr3_aa: ASSRPTGTGYITGELF
v_call: TRBV6-5; cdr3_aa: ASSSRTVTYNEQF
v_call: TRBV7-2; cdr3_aa: ASSLEILAGGRAETQY
v_call: TRBV11-2; cdr3_aa: ASSIAGRNTGELF
v_call: TRBV7-2; cdr3_aa: ASSRTSSGKSYEQY
v_call: TRBV6-5; cdr3_aa: ASREGNNYEQY
v_call: TRBV5-1; cdr3_aa: ASSLWGINEQF
v_call: TRBV30; cdr3_aa: AWMGGTSGQEQF
v_call: TRBV6-5; cdr3_aa: ASSSREDYGYT
v_call: TRBV7-9; cdr3_aa: ASSQDRGKGGAKNIQY
v_call: TRBV7-9; cdr3_aa: ASSFVGQGAGSNQPQH
v_call: TRBV5-1; cdr3_aa: ASSLAPSGTGELF
v_call: TRBV6-6; cdr3_aa: ASSPPGRDIQY
v_call: TRBV6-1; cdr3_aa: ASRENVSNQPQH
v_call: TRBV5-1; cdr3_aa: ASSSWDRDTGELF
v_call: TRBV14; cdr3_aa: ASSRVRAGGPGTGELF
v_call: TRBV19; cdr3_aa: ASRDTAPSFDGYT
v_call: TRBV5-4; cdr3_aa: ASSANRARGPETQY
v_call: TRBV7-9; cdr3_aa: ASSLVGYGAF
v_call: TRBV18; cdr3_aa: ASSPRENTEAF
v_call: TRBV19; cdr3_aa: ASSTPTGMAHRNGYT
v_call: TRBV21-1; cdr3_aa: ASSKETVARYHKHYEQY
v_call: TRBV4-2; cdr3_aa: ASSQEVGETEAF
v_call: TRBV30; cdr3_aa: AWSVIVHRDHGYT
v_call: TRBV30; cdr3_aa: AWSAFASRDYGYT
v_call: TRBV6-4; cdr3_aa: ASSDRGGEQF
v_call: TRBV5-4; cdr3_aa: ASSSTGGSTGELF
v_call: TRBV19; cdr3_aa: ASSIGSRNTIY
v_call: TRBV6-6; cdr3_aa: ASSYSRTVGGYT
v_call: TRBV11-2; cdr3_aa: ASRDRTDPGNTEAF
v_call: TRBV9; cdr3_aa: ASSPRGAGYSGANVLT
v_call: TRBV19; cdr3_aa: ASSTAPGTGPFSPLH
v_call: TRBV18; cdr3_aa: ASSTSSGSLYEQY
v_call: TRBV19; cdr3_aa: ASSTKTGFAYEQY
v_call: TRBV6-6; cdr3_aa: ASSPVGSYYGYT
v_call: TRBV7-2; cdr3_aa: ASSISGPNNEQF
v_call: TRBV5-1; cdr3_aa: ASSLDPRQNEKLF
v_call: TRBV4-1; cdr3_aa: ASSLLQGTYGYT
v_call: TRBV30; cdr3_aa: AWSRIASGTTRERQQETQY
v_call: TRBV5-1; cdr3_aa: ASSKDIGGTGNTIY
v_call: TRBV7-3; cdr3_aa: ASSLTGDRATYEQY
v_call: TRBV9; cdr3_aa: ASSVGVRYNEQF
v_call: TRBV7-6; cdr3_aa: ASSPEIGGGPVPYEQY
v_call: TRBV30; cdr3_aa: AWREQGADGYT
v_call: TRBV18; cdr3_aa: ASSPPLRGGYEQY
v_call: TRBV18; cdr3_aa: ASSPSWTNTEAF
v_call: TRBV20-1; cdr3_aa: SALSGNTIY
v_call: TRBV6-5; cdr3_aa: ASSYRGGPLETQY
v_call: TRBV6-5; cdr3_aa: ASSSGLAASYEQY
v_call: TRBV11-2; cdr3_aa: ASSARATKTNNEQF
v_call: TRBV6-1; cdr3_aa: ACEDRDGSYEQY
v_call: TRBV7-9; cdr3_aa: ASSLALIRETTDTQY
v_call: TRBV5-4; cdr3_aa: ASSFGRGSGNTIY
v_call: TRBV27; cdr3_aa: AIIRTSLRDTQY